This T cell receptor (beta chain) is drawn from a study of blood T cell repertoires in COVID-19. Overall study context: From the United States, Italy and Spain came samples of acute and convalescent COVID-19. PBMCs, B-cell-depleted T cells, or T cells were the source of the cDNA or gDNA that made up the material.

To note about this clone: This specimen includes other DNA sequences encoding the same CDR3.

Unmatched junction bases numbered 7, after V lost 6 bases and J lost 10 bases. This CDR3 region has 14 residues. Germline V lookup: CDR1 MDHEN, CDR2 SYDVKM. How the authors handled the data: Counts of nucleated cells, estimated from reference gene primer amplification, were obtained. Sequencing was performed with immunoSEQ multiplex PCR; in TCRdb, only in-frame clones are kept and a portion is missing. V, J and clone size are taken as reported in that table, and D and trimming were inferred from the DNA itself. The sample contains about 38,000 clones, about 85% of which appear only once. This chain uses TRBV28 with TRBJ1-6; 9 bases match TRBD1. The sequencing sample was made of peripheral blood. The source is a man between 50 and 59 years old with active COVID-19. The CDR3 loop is CASRPGQGRSPLHF. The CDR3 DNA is TGTGCCAGCAGGCCGGGACAGGGAAGATCACCCCTCCACTTT.